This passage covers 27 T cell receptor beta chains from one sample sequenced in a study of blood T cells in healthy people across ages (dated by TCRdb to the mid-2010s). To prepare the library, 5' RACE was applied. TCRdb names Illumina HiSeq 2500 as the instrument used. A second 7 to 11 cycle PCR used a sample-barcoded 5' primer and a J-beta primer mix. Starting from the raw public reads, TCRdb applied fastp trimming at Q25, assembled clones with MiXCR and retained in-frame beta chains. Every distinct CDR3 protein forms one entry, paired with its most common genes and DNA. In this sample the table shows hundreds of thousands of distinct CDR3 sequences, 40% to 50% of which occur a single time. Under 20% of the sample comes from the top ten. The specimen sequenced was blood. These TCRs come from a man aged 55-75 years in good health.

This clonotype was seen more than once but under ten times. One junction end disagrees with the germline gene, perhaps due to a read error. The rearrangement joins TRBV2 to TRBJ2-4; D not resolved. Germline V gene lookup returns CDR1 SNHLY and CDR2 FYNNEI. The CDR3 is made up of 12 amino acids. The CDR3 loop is CASSWVRHIQYF. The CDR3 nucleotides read TGTGCCAGCAGTTGGGTTCGGCACATCCAGTACTTC.

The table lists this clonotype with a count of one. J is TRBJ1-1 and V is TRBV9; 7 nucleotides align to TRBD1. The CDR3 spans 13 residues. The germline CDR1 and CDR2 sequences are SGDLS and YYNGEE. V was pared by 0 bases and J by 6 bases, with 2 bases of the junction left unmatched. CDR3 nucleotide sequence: TGTGCCAGCAGCGTAGACAGGGGACCTGAAGCTTTCTTT. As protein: CASSVDRGPEAFF. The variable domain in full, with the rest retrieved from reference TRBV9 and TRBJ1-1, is DSGVTQTPKHLITATGQRVTLRCSPRSGDLSVYWYQQSLDQGLQFLIQYYNGEERAKGNILERFSAQQFPDLHSELNLSSLELGDSALYFCASSVDRGPEAFFGQGTRLTVV.

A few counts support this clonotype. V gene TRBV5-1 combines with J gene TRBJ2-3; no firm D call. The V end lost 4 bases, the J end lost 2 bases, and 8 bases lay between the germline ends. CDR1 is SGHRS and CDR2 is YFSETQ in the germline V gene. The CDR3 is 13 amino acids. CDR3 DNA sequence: TGCGCCAGCAGCAAGCCGCCCACAGATACGCAGTATTTT. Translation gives CASSKPPTDTQYF.

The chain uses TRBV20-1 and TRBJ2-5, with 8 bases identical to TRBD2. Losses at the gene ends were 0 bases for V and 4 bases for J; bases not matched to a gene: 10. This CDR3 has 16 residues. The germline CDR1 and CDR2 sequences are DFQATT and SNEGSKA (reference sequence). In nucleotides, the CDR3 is TGCAGTGCTAGAGATGCGTTCCGGGGGGGGAGAGAGACCCAGTACTTC. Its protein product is CSARDAFRGGRETQYF.

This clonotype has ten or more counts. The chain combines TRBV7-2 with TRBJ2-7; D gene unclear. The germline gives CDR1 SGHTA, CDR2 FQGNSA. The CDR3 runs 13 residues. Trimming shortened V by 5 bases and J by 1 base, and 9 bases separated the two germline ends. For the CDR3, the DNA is TGTGCCAGCAGCGCCAGCACATCCTACGAGCAGTACTTC. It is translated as CASSASTSYEQYF.

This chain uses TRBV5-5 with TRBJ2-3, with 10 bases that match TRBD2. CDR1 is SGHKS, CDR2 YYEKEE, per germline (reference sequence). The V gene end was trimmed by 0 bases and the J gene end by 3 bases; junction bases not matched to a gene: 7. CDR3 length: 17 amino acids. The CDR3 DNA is TGTGCCAGCAGCTTGGGGCCACCGGGACTAGCGACAGATACGCAGTATTTT. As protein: CASSLGPPGLATDTQYF.

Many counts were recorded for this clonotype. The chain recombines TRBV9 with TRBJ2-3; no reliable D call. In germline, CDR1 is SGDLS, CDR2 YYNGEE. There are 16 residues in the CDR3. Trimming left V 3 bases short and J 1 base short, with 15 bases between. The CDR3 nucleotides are TGTGCCAGCAGCGCAGACCGACGACCCCGCACAGATACGCAGTATTTT. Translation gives CASSADRRPRTDTQYF.

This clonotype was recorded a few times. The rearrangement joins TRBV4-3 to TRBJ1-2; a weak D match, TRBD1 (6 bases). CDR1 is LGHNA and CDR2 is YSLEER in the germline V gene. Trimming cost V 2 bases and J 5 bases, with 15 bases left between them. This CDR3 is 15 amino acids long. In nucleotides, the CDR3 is TGCGCCAGCAGCCAAACAGGGTCGGGCGGATATGGCTACACCTTC. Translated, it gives CASSQTGSGGYGYTF.

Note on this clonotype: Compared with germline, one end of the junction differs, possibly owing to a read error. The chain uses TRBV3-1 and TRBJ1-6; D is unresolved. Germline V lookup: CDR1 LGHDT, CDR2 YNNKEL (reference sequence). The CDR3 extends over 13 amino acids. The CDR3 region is CASSQGNKSPLHF. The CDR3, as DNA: TGTGCCAGCAGCCAAGGGAATAAGTCACCCCTCCACTTT.

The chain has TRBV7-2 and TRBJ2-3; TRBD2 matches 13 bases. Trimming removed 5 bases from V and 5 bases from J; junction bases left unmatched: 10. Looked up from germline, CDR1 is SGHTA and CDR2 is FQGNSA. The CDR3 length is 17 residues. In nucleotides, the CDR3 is TGTGCCAGCAGCCCAATGAGGACTAGCGGGGGAGGAGATACGCAGTATTTT. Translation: CASSPMRTSGGGDTQYF.

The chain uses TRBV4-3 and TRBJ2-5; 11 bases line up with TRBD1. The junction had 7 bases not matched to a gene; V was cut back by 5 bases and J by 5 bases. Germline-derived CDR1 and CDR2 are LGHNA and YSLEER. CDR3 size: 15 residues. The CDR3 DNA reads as TGCGCCAGCAGCGATCGGACAGGGGGCAGGGAGACCCAGTACTTC. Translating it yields CASSDRTGGRETQYF.

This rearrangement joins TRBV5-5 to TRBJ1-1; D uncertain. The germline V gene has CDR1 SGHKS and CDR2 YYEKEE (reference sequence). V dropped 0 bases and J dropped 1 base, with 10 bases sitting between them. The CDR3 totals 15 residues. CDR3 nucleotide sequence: TGTGCCAGCAGCTTGGTGGTTATAGGGAACACTGAAGCTTTCTTT. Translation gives CASSLVVIGNTEAFF.

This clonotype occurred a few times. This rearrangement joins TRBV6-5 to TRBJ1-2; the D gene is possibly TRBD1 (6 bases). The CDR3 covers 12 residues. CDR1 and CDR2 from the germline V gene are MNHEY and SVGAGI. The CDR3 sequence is CVVRGYNYGYTF. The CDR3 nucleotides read TGTGTTGTAAGGGGGTATAACTATGGCTACACCTTC.

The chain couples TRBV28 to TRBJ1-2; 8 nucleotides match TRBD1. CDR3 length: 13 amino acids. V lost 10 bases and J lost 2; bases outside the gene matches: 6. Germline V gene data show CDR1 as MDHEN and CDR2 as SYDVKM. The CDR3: CANRDRTNYGYTF. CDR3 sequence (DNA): TGTGCCAACCGGGACAGGACGAACTATGGCTACACCTTC.

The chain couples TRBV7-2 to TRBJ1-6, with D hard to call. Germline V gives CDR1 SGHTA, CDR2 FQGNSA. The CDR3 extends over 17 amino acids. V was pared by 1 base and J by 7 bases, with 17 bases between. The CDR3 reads CASSLEWADPSNSPLHF. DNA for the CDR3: TGTGCCAGCAGCTTAGAGTGGGCAGACCCGTCAAATTCACCCCTCCACTTT.

The CDR3 DNA is TGTGCCAGCAGTCTGGGTCTAGGGGCTTCTAACTATGGCTACACCTTC. Protein product: CASSLGLGASNYGYTF. V and J are TRBV5-6 and TRBJ1-2; D perhaps matches TRBD1 (5 bases). Trimming pared 5 bases from V and 0 bases from J, leaving 17 bases between. The CDR3 runs to 16 residues. Germline CDR1 and CDR2: SGHDT and YYEEEE.

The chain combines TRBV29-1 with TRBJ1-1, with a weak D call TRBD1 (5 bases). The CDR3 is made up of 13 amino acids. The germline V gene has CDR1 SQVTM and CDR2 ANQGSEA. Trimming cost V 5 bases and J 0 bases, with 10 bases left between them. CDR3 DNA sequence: TGCAGCGTTACCCCGACAGTGAACACTGAAGCTTTCTTT. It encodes CSVTPTVNTEAFF.

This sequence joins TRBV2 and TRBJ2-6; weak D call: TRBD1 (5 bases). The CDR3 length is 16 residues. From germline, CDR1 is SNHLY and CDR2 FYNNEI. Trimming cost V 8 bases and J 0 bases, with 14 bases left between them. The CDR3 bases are TGTGCCAGCCAGGGTTTCATCCGCTCTGGGGCCAACGTCCTGACTTTC. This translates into CASQGFIRSGANVLTF.

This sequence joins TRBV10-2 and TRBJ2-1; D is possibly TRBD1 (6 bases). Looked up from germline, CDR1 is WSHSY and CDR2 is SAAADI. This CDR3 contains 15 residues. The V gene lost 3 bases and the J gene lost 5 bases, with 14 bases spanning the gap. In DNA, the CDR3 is TGCGCCAGCAGTGACCCCAGGGGCCGGGACAATGAGCAGTTCTTC. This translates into CASSDPRGRDNEQFF.

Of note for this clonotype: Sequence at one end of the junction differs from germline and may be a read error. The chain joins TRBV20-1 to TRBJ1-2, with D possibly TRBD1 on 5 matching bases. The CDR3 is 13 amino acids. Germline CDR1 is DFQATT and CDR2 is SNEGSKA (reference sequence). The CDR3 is CSAPGSYNYGHTF. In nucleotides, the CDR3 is TGCAGTGCTCCAGGGTCATATAACTATGGCCACACCTTC.

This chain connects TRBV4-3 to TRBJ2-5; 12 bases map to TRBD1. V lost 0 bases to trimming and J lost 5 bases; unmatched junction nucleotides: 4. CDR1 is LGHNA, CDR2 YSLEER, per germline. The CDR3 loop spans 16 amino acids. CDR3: CASSQEGQGAGETQYF. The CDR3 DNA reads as TGCGCCAGCAGCCAAGAGGGACAGGGGGCGGGTGAGACCCAGTACTTC.

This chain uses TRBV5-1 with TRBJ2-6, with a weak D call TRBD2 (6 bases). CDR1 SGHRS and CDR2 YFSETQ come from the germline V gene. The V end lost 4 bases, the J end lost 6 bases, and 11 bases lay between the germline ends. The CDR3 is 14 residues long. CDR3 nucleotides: TGCGCCAGCAGCGCGGAGGGGAAGGCCAACGTCCTGACTTTC. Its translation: CASSAEGKANVLTF.

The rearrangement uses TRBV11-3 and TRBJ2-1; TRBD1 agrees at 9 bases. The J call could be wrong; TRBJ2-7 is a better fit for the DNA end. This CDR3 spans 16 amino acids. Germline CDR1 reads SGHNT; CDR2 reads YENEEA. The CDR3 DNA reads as TGTGCCAGCAGCTCGGGGACCGGGACAGGGCTAGGAGAGCAGTACTTC. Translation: CASSSGTGTGLGEQYF.

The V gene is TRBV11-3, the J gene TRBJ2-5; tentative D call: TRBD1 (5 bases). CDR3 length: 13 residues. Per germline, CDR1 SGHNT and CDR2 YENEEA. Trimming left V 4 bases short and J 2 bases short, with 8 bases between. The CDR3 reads CASSSRQQETQYF. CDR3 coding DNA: TGTGCCAGCAGCTCAAGACAGCAAGAGACCCAGTACTTC.

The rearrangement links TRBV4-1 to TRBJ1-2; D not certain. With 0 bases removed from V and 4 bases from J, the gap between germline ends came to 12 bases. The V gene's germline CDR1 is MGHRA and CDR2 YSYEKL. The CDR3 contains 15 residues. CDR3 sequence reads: CASSQEGQTSYGYTF. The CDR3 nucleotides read TGCGCCAGCAGCCAAGAAGGGCAGACCTCCTATGGCTACACCTTC.

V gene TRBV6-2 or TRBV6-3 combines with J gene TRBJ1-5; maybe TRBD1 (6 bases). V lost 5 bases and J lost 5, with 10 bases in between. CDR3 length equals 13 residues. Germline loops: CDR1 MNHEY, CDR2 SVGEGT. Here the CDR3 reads CASSQGSDQPQHF. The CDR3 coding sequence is TGTGCCAGCAGTCAGGGGTCCGATCAGCCCCAGCATTTT.

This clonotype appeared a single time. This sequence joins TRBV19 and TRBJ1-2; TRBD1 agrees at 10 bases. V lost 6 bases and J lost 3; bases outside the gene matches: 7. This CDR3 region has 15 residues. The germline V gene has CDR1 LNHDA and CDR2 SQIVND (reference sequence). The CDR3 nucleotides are TGTGCCAGTAGGCTTGGGACAGGGGTACACTATGGCTACACCTTC. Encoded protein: CASRLGTGVHYGYTF.